This TCR beta chain was documented in a study of immune characterization of retroperitoneal liposarcoma. Germline CDR1 reads MNHNS; CDR2 reads SASEGT. This CDR3 is 16 amino acids long. TCRdb ran MiXCR on the PCR reads and lists one entry per CDR3 protein. The sample lists 9,500 to 12,000 distinct CDR3 sequences; about 27% were seen once. The receptor was derived from a female donor with retroperitoneal liposarcoma. Material for sequencing was tumor tissue. This rearrangement joins TRBV6-1 to TRBJ2-4, with D unclear. The DNA matches TRBJ2-5 better at its end, which makes the J call doubtful. This CDR3 reads CASSPEPHWGRETQYF. The DNA of the CDR3 is TGTGCCAGCAGTCCCGAACCTCACTGGGGTAGGGAGACCCAGTACTTC.